This T cell receptor beta chain was observed in a study of tissue T cells after allogeneic stem cell transplantation. Findings of the study overall: Across patients, clones rarely overlapped, yet motif clusters were shared tissue-specifically.

On this clone: Its specificity is not known. Gene names and germline refer to mouse. The sequenced fragment ends 1 residue before the CDR3 boundary, so the rest is inferred from the germline J gene.

Time point indicated: mouse harvest day 7 after allogeneic transplant. The graft held 10^6 splenic CD5+ T cells and 10^7 T-cell-depleted bone marrow cells. This mouse GVHD model was MHC-mismatched B6 to BALB/c, profiled day 7 or 14. Method: immunoSEQ multiplex PCR; TCRdb's copy keeps in-frame clones and lacks some. The sample carries around 7,600 clones, 45% to 60% recorded once. Germline CDR1 NNHDY, CDR2 SYVADS. The CDR3 sequence is 15 residues long. V was trimmed by 2 bases and J by 0 bases, leaving 9 bases between them. The V gene is TRBV13-3, the J gene TRBJ1-3; D is uncertain. The sequence was collected from a female BALB/c mouse given C57BL/6 T cells with graft-versus-host disease after an allogeneic hematopoietic cell transplant. Sample: gut tissue. CDR3 region: CASSESRNSGNTLYF. CDR3 bases read: TGTGCCAGCAGTGAGAGCAGGAATTCTGGAAATACGCTCTAT.